These 22 T cell receptor beta chains originate from one sample sequenced in a study of beta chain features in type 1 diabetes. Study outcomes and limitations: There was a moderate but significant shortening of TCRB CDR3s in all four CD4+ subsets of Type 1 diabetes patients.

These receptors are not linked to any known antigen. The entirety of the isolated RNA underwent reverse transcription, so expressed TCRB transcripts were sequenced. Clones were read by immunoSEQ multiplex PCR, and TCRdb kept only the in-frame ones, dropping some. The sample yields around 260,000 clones, approximately 25% seen once. The sequenced sample was naive CD4+ T cells from blood. These TCRs come from a woman aged 25 to 39 with type 1 diabetes.

Only a few counts were recorded for this clone. The chain couples TRBV29-1 to TRBJ2-5; TRBD1 matches at 7 bases. Germline CDR1 reads SQVTM; CDR2 reads ANQGSEA. V was clipped by 2 bases and J by 2 bases; unmatched bases: 8. The CDR3 contains 15 residues. The CDR3 DNA reads TGCAGCGTTGAACACCCAGGGGGAATACAAGAGACCCAGTACTTC. It yields the protein CSVEHPGGIQETQYF.

V is TRBV30 and J is TRBJ2-2; D is undetermined. V lost 0 bases, J lost 7 bases, and 6 bases lay in between. The CDR3 consists of 12 residues. Looked up from germline, CDR1 is GTSNPN and CDR2 is SVGIG (reference sequence). In DNA form, the CDR3 reads TGTGCCTGGAGTGTAGAGTTCGGGGAGCTGTTTTTT. Its protein is CAWSVEFGELFF.

The V call is TRBV18, the J call TRBJ1-1; 9 bases agree with TRBD1. CDR1 KGHSH and CDR2 LQKENI come from the germline V gene. V shed 3 bases and J 3 bases; nucleotides not matched to a gene: 2. This CDR3 region has 14 residues. The CDR3 DNA reads as TGTGCCAGCTCACCGCGGGACAGGGACACTGAAGCTTTCTTT. Protein product: CASSPRDRDTEAFF.

This rearrangement joins TRBV5-1 to TRBJ2-3; possible D gene TRBD2, 6 bases. CDR1 and CDR2 (germline): SGHRS, YFSETQ. This CDR3 comprises 15 residues. The V end lost 4 bases, the J end lost 3 bases, and 15 bases lay between the germline ends. The CDR3 DNA reads TGCGCCAGCAGCCCGACCGCAGGAGGGACAGATACGCAGTATTTT. It encodes CASSPTAGGTDTQYF. The full variable domain, rest sourced from reference TRBV5-1 and TRBJ2-3, is KAGVTQTPRYLIKTRGQQVTLSCSPISGHRSVSWYQQTPGQGLQFLFEYFSETQRNKGNFPGRFSGRQFSNSRSEMNVSTLELGDSALYLCASSPTAGGTDTQYFGPGTRLTVL.

The V gene is TRBV29-1, the J gene TRBJ2-2; 13 bases are a match to TRBD2. V lost 4 bases to trimming and J lost 7 bases; unmatched junction nucleotides: 6. The CDR3 sequence is 15 residues long. Per germline, CDR1 SQVTM and CDR2 ANQGSEA. CDR3 in DNA: TGCAGCGTTGCAACTAGCGGGAGGGGTAACGGGGAGCTGTTTTTT. Its translation: CSVATSGRGNGELFF.

V gene TRBV2 combines with J gene TRBJ2-5; 8 positions match TRBD2. In germline, CDR1 is SNHLY, CDR2 FYNNEI. J lost 3 bases, V lost 10 bases, and 7 bases had no gene match. The CDR3 has 13 residues. The CDR3 reads CATKGLAEETQYF. DNA for the CDR3: TGTGCCACAAAAGGACTAGCAGAAGAGACCCAGTACTTC.

The chain carries TRBV30 and TRBJ1-2; 7 positions agree with TRBD1. J lost 7 bases, V lost 4 bases, and 15 bases had no gene match. The CDR3 has 15 amino acids. Germline V gene lookup returns CDR1 GTSNPN and CDR2 SVGIG (reference sequence). This CDR3 is CAWIRGDRYTGGYTF. DNA of the CDR3: TGTGCCTGGATCAGGGGGGACAGATACACGGGTGGCTACACCTTC.

This sequence joins TRBV6-1 and TRBJ1-1, with D uncertain. V shed 1 base and J shed 6 bases, with 6 bases lying between them. The CDR3 has 12 residues. Germline V CDR1 and CDR2: MNHNS, SASEGT. The CDR3 DNA reads TGTGCCAGCAGTGAAGGTCGGGCTGAAGCTTTCTTT. This encodes CASSEGRAEAFF.

This clone was observed a few times. This sequence joins TRBV7-9 and TRBJ2-1; possibly TRBD2 for D (5 bases). Germline V gives CDR1 SEHNR, CDR2 FQNEAQ (reference sequence). The CDR3 runs to 13 residues. Trimming pared 1 base from V and 6 bases from J, leaving 7 bases between. The CDR3 sequence is CASSLGAGNEQFF. CDR3 sequence (DNA): TGTGCCAGCAGCTTAGGGGCGGGCAATGAGCAGTTCTTC. The full variable domain, completed using reference TRBV7-9 and TRBJ2-1, is DTGVSQNPRHKITKRGQNVTFRCDPISEHNRLYWYRQTLGQGPEFLTYFQNEAQLEKSRLLSDRFSAERPKGSFSTLEIQRTEQGDSAMYLCASSLGAGNEQFFGPGTRLTVL.

The chain joins TRBV30 to TRBJ2-2; D call uncertain. Germline V lookup: CDR1 GTSNPN, CDR2 SVGIG (reference sequence). V lost 1 base, J lost 1 base, and 4 bases lay in between. This CDR3 contains 13 residues. The CDR3, as DNA: TGTGCCTGGAGTGCAGGGAACACCGGGGAGCTGTTTTTT. It translates to CAWSAGNTGELFF.

The chain employs TRBV9 and TRBJ2-1, with D possibly being TRBD2 (6 bases). Germline CDR1 reads SGDLS; CDR2 reads YYNGEE. This CDR3 contains 14 residues. The V end lost 3 bases, the J end lost 6 bases, and 13 bases lay between the germline ends. The chain's CDR3 is CASSAGTHSNEQFF. The CDR3 DNA follows: TGTGCCAGCAGCGCCGGGACTCACTCCAATGAGCAGTTCTTC.

This clone was found a few times. The chain is built from TRBV18 and TRBJ1-3, with D hard to call. The V end was cut by 1 base, the J end by 0 bases, with 10 bases between. This CDR3 spans 16 amino acids. CDR1 is KGHSH, CDR2 LQKENI, per germline. The CDR3 spells CASSPRDIRSGNTIYF. CDR3 coding DNA: TGTGCCAGCTCACCACGCGACATACGCTCTGGAAACACCATATATTTT.

This chain uses TRBV2 with TRBJ2-7; 12 bases are shared with TRBD1. With 10 bases clipped from V and 7 bases from J, the junction kept 11 bases outside the gene matches. CDR1 SNHLY and CDR2 FYNNEI come from the germline V gene. The CDR3 spans 14 residues. The CDR3 DNA sequence: TGTGCCACCGAGAGGGGACAGGGGGCGTGGGAGCAGTACTTC. It specifies CATERGQGAWEQYF. The complete variable domain, with remaining parts taken from reference TRBV2 and TRBJ2-7, reads EPEVTQTPSHQVTQMGQEVILRCVPISNHLYFYWYRQILGQKVEFLVSFYNNEISEKSEIFDDQFSVERPDGSNFTLKIRSTKLEDSAMYFCATERGQGAWEQYFGPGTRLTVT.

The rearrangement links TRBV9 to TRBJ1-4; TRBD1 matches at 8 bases. The ends lost 3 bases at V and 8 bases at J; junction bases unmatched: 6. The germline V gene has CDR1 SGDLS and CDR2 YYNGEE. CDR3 length equals 14 residues. CDR3 in amino acids: CASSEATGAEKLFF. The CDR3 nucleotides read TGTGCCAGCAGCGAAGCGACAGGGGCGGAAAAACTGTTTTTT.

The chain uses TRBV30 and TRBJ1-1, with D possibly being TRBD1 (5 bases). The CDR3 is 12 residues long. Trimming removed 8 bases at V and 1 base at J, with 11 bases between. Per the germline V gene, CDR1 is GTSNPN and CDR2 is SVGIG (reference sequence). The CDR3 nucleotides are TGTGCCCGTAGACAGACGAACACTGAAGCTTTCTTT. It translates to CARRQTNTEAFF.

This clone was counted a few times. The chain's CDR3 is CASSFQGANTEAFF. In DNA, the CDR3 is TGTGCCAGCAGCTTTCAGGGGGCTAACACTGAAGCTTTCTTT. This chain uses TRBV7-9 with TRBJ1-1; 8 positions agree with TRBD1. CDR1 and CDR2 from the germline V gene are SEHNR and FQNEAQ (reference sequence). This CDR3 contains 14 residues. Unmatched junction bases numbered 2, after V lost 3 bases and J lost 2 bases.

This rearrangement joins TRBV9 to TRBJ2-1, with 7 positions matching TRBD2. Germline values: CDR1 SGDLS, CDR2 YYNGEE. J was trimmed by 0 bases and V by 4 bases; bases with no gene match: 4. This CDR3 spans 15 amino acids. CDR3 in DNA: TGTGCCAGCAGCCTCGGGACTAACTCCTACAATGAGCAGTTCTTC. It yields the protein CASSLGTNSYNEQFF.

The J gene is TRBJ2-1, the V gene TRBV5-1, with D hard to call. This CDR3 region has 12 residues. Germline lookup yields CDR1 SGHRS and CDR2 YFSETQ. Trimming cost V 4 bases and J 2 bases, with 4 bases left between them. CDR3 residues: CASSEAYNEQFF. The DNA of the CDR3 is TGCGCCAGCAGCGAGGCCTACAATGAGCAGTTCTTC.

This clone was counted a few times. The chain combines TRBV9 with TRBJ2-5, with 7 positions matching TRBD2. The CDR3 contains 16 residues. The junction had 7 bases not matched to a gene; V was cut back by 1 base and J by 1 base. Germline V CDR1 and CDR2: SGDLS, YYNGEE. Here the CDR3 reads CASSVNPGRAQETQYF. The CDR3 bases are TGTGCCAGCAGCGTAAACCCGGGGAGGGCCCAAGAGACCCAGTACTTC. The full variable domain, rest sourced from reference TRBV9 and TRBJ2-5, is DSGVTQTPKHLITATGQRVTLRCSPRSGDLSVYWYQQSLDQGLQFLIQYYNGEERAKGNILERFSAQQFPDLHSELNLSSLELGDSALYFCASSVNPGRAQETQYFGPGTRLLVL.

This clone was counted a few times. V gene TRBV28 combines with J gene TRBJ2-6, with no clear D. Per the germline V gene, CDR1 is MDHEN and CDR2 is SYDVKM. The V gene lost 4 bases and the J gene lost 2 bases, with 6 bases spanning the gap. The CDR3 is made up of 14 amino acids. The CDR3 bases are TGTGCCAGCAGTTGGAGTACTGGGGCCAACGTCCTGACTTTC. Protein product: CASSWSTGANVLTF.

This clone was counted between two and nine times. J is TRBJ1-2 and V is TRBV30; TRBD1 aligns across 12 bases. With 4 bases clipped from V and 7 bases from J, the junction kept 1 base outside the gene matches. The CDR3 contains 12 residues. The germline V gene encodes CDR1 GTSNPN and CDR2 SVGIG (reference sequence). CDR3 sequence reads: CAWTGQGAGYTF. Here the CDR3 DNA reads TGTGCCTGGACGGGACAGGGGGCTGGCTACACCTTC.

The chain employs TRBV5-6 and TRBJ2-5, with D tentatively TRBD2 (6 bases). V lost 4 bases and J lost 7, with 14 bases in between. This CDR3 comprises 13 residues. The germline V gene encodes CDR1 SGHDT and CDR2 YYEEEE. The CDR3 nucleotides read TGTGCCAGCAGCAAAGGAGGGCGGGGGACCCAGTACTTC. This gives the protein CASSKGGRGTQYF.